This TCR beta chain emerged from a study of cytomegalovirus exposure and HLA in healthy donors. The study, taken as a whole, reports: Researchers reported in a later analysis that a missense DCLRE1C variant was tied to TCR beta V- and J-gene trimming. Versus the roughly 690-donor mean, an Asian-associated ancestry cluster reportedly showed fewer N-insertions in a later analysis. It was taken for granted in presence/absence analyses that sequencing depth across donors was roughly uniform.

PCR involved 60 Vbeta and 13 Jbeta primers. The repertoire was sequenced with immunoSEQ multiplex PCR; TCRdb's copy has only in-frame clones and lacks some. Of around 130,000 clones listed, approximately 75% were seen once; the top ten hold less than 6.5%. A single count supports this clone. Its antigen is not known. Germline CDR1 reads SGHRS; CDR2 reads YFSETQ. There are 14 residues in the CDR3. V was shortened by 2 bases and J by 1 base, with 7 bases between the two germline ends. The sequence was collected from a woman aged 35 to 49 in good health and CMV-seropositive. The sequenced material came from PBMCs. The J gene is TRBJ1-5, the V gene TRBV5-1; possible D gene TRBD1, 6 bases. CDR3 residues: CASSLQGSNQPQHF. The CDR3 DNA reads TGCGCCAGCAGCTTACAGGGCAGCAATCAGCCCCAGCATTTT.